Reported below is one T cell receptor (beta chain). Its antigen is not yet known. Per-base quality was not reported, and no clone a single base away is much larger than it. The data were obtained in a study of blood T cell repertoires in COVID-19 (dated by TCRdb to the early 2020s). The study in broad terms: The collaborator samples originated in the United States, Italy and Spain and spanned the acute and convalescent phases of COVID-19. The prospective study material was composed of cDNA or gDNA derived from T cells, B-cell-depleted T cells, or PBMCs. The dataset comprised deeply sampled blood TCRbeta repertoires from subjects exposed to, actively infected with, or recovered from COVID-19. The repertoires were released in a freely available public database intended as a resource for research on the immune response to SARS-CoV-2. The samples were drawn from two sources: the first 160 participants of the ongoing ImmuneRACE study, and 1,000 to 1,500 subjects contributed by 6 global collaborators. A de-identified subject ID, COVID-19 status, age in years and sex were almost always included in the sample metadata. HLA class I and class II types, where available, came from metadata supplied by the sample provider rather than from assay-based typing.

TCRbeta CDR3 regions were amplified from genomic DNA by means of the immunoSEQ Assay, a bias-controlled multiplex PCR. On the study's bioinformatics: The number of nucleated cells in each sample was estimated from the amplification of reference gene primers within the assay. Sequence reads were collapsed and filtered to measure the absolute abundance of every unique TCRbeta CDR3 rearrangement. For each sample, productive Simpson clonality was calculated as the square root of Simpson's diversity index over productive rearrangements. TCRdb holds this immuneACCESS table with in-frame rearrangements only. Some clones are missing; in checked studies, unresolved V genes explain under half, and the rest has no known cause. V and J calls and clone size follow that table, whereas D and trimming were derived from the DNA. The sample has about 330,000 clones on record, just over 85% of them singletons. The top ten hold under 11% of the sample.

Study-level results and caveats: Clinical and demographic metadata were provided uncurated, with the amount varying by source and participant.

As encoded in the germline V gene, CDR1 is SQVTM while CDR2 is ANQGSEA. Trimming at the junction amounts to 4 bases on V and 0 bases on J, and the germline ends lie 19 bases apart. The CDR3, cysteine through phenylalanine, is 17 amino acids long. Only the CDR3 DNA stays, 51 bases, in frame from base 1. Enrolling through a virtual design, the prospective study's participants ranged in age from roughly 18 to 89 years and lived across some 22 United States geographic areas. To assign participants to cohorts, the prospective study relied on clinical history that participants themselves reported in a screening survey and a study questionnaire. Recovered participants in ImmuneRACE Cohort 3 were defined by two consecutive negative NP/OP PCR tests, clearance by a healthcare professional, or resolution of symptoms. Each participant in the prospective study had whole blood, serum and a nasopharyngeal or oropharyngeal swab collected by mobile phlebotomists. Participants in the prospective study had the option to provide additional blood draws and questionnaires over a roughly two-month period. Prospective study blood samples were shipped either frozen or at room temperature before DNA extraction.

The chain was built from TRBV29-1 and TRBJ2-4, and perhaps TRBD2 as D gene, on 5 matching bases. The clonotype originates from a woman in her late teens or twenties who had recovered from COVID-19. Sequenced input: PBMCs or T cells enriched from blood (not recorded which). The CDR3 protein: CSVVSGRPGLAKNIQYF. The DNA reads TGCAGCGTTGTTTCGGGCCGTCCCGGACTAGCCAAAAACATTCAGTACTTC.